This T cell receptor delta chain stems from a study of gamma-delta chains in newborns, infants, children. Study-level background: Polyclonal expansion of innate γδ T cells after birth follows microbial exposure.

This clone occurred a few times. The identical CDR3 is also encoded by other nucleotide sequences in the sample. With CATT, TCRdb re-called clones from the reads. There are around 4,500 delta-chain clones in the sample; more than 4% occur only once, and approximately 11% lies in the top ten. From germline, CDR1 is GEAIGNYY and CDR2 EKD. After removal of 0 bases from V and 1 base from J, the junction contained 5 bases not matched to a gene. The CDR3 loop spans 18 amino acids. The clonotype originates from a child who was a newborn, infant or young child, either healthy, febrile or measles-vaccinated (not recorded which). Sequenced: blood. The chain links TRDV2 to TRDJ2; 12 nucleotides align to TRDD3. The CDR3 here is CACDTLLGDTGLTAQLFF. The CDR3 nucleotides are TGTGCCTGTGACACCTTGCTGGGGGATACGGGTTTGACAGCACAACTCTTCTTT.